This TCR beta chain was recovered during a study of blood T cell repertoires in COVID-19. The CDR3 consists of 18 residues. Generated by immunoSEQ multiplex PCR, the TCRdb table keeps only in-frame clones and is missing some. The sample has roughly 120,000 clones, around three quarters seen once. This chain uses TRBV1 with TRBJ1-5; the table's D call, TRBD1, has no DNA check behind it. TRBV1 is recorded as a pseudogene. The TCR originated in a man in his 70s with acute or convalescent COVID-19. The sample consisted of peripheral blood. CDR3 in amino acids: CTSSRWTGTAKHHQPQHF. The CDR3 region has the DNA TGCACCAGCAGCCGTTGGACAGGGACGGCGAAACACCATCAGCCCCAGCATTTT.